This T cell receptor beta chain derives from a study of blood T cell repertoires in COVID-19 (dated by TCRdb to 2020 to 2022). Regarding the study in general: The collaborator samples originated in the United States, Italy and Spain and spanned the acute and convalescent phases of COVID-19. The material from the prospective study consisted of cDNA or gDNA derived from T cells, B-cell-depleted T cells, or PBMCs. Subjects who had been exposed to COVID-19, were actively infected with it, or had recovered from it provided the deeply sampled blood TCRbeta repertoires that made up the dataset. The repertoires were made available in a free public database intended to serve as a resource for research on the immune response to SARS-CoV-2. Samples were obtained from the ongoing ImmuneRACE study (first 160 participants) and from some 1,300 subjects provided by 6 global collaborators. A de-identified subject ID, COVID-19 status, age in years and sex were almost always included in the sample metadata. Where HLA class I and class II types were available, the types were taken from metadata supplied by the sample provider, not from assay-based typing. General conclusions and limits of the study: How much clinical and demographic metadata was included differed by source and by participant, and the metadata was provided uncurated.

Regarding this clone: The specificity of this receptor is unknown. Base qualities were left out, and no much larger clone turns up one base away.

TCRbeta CDR3 regions were amplified from genomic DNA using the immunoSEQ Assay, a bias-controlled multiplex PCR. The original pipeline was this. Nucleated cell counts per sample were estimated from amplification of reference gene primers within the assay. To quantify the absolute abundance of each unique TCRbeta CDR3 rearrangement, sequence reads were collapsed and filtered. For each sample, productive Simpson clonality was calculated as the square root of Simpson's diversity index across productive rearrangements. Sourced from immuneACCESS, this table was stored by TCRdb with only in-frame sequences that have V and J called. A share of the clones is absent; for the studies checked, an unresolved V gene accounts for under half, and the remainder has no known explanation. V, J and clone size are those of that table, while D and trimming were read from the DNA. The sample includes a few hundred thousand clones, with 70% to 90% observed a single time. Jointly, the top ten make up approximately 1.6% of the sample.

One collaborating source in Seattle enrolled patients during active infection and followed them longitudinally through the course of disease. Whole blood was collected in K2EDTA tubes by collaborating institutions according to the institutions' own protocols. For TCRbeta analysis, collaborator samples were shipped as frozen whole blood, as isolated PBMCs, or as DNA extracted from either sample type. For this chain, trimming is 5 bases at the V end and 2 bases at the J end, and the number of junction bases without a gene match is 7. Inclusive of the bounding cysteine and phenylalanine, the CDR3 is 18 residues long. Solely the CDR3 DNA is kept, with 54 bases framed from the first base. CDR1 SGHVS and CDR2 FQNEAQ are derived from the germline V gene.

The receptor was derived from a woman in her 30s with COVID-19, enrolled during active disease. The sequencing input was peripheral blood. Recombination connected TRBV7-8 to TRBJ2-3; 16 bases in the junction line up with TRBD2. CDR3 loop: CASSLGLAGGLLTDTQYF. The bases are TGTGCCAGCAGCCTGGGACTAGCGGGGGGGCTTCTCACAGATACGCAGTATTTT.